The 27 T cell receptor beta chains below were found in one sample sequenced in a study of blood T cell repertoires in COVID-19. TCRdb's table, derived via immunoSEQ multiplex PCR, lists solely in-frame clones and lacks some. In the table there are 100,000 to 150,000 clones, 84% of which are singletons. Sequencing was done on a sample of PBMCs or T cells enriched from blood (not recorded which). The receptors originated from a man in his forties or fifties with acute COVID-19.

The chain recombines TRBV9 with TRBJ2-2; the D gene is possibly TRBD1 (6 bases). CDR1 SGDLS and CDR2 YYNGEE come from the germline V gene. CDR3 length equals 16 residues. V was shortened by 2 bases and J by 5 bases, with 16 bases between the two germline ends. The CDR3 here is CASSVRQAPRTGELFF. The CDR3 nucleotides are TGTGCCAGCAGCGTTCGACAGGCCCCGAGGACCGGGGAGCTGTTTTTT.

CDR3 region: CASSVVGSGSSREQFF. CDR3 bases: TGTGCCAGCAGCGTAGTTGGTAGCGGGAGTTCTCGGGAGCAGTTCTTC. The genes are TRBV9 and TRBJ2-1; 9 bases fit TRBD2. Germline lookup yields CDR1 SGDLS and CDR2 YYNGEE. CDR3 length equals 16 residues. The trim removed 0 bases at V and 10 bases at J, leaving 11 bases unmatched.

The chain has TRBV5-6 and TRBJ1-1; no reliable D call. The V end was cut by 4 bases, the J end by 8 bases, with 12 bases between. Germline V gene lookup returns CDR1 SGHDT and CDR2 YYEEEE. The CDR3 extends over 12 amino acids. The CDR3 DNA reads as TGTGCCAGCAGCCCGTTCGGCAGGGAAGCTTTCTTT. Encoded protein: CASSPFGREAFF.

The V and J genes are TRBV10-3 and TRBJ1-5; D remains ambiguous. Deletions cut 8 bases from V and 5 bases from J, with 7 bases between. The CDR3 length is 11 residues. Germline-derived CDR1 and CDR2 are ENHRY and SYGVKD. This CDR3 reads CAIGRDQPQHF. The CDR3 DNA sequence: TGTGCCATCGGGCGGGATCAGCCCCAGCATTTT.

This rearrangement joins TRBV27 to TRBJ2-7; 7 nucleotides agree with TRBD2. In germline, CDR1 is MNHEY, CDR2 SMNVEV (reference sequence). With 3 bases clipped from V and 3 bases from J, the junction kept 8 bases outside the gene matches. This CDR3 contains 15 residues. CDR3 residues: CASSFLSAGDYEQYF. The CDR3 DNA sequence: TGTGCCAGCAGTTTTTTGTCGGCGGGAGACTACGAGCAGTACTTC.

The J gene is TRBJ1-2, the V gene TRBV7-3; D might be TRBD1 (6 bases). The CDR3 has 13 amino acids. V lost 3 bases, J lost 5 bases, and 10 bases lay in between. Germline lookup yields CDR1 SGHTA and CDR2 FQGTGA. CDR3 bases: TGTGCCAGCAGCTTGGAACAGGGATATGGCTACACCTTC. Translated: CASSLEQGYGYTF.

V and J are TRBV24-1 and TRBJ2-2, with a tentative D call TRBD2 (5 bases). The V end lost 12 bases, the J end lost 2 bases, and 12 bases lay between the germline ends. The germline V gene encodes CDR1 KGHDR and CDR2 SFDVKD. This CDR3 spans 13 amino acids. CDR3 in DNA: TGTGCCTCTGGAGGTATAAACACCGGGGAGCTGTTTTTT. Translated: CASGGINTGELFF.

As to this clone: Other nucleotide sequences from this sample produce the same CDR3. The rearrangement uses TRBV19 and TRBJ2-3; the match to TRBD2 covers 7 bases. The length of the CDR3 is 14 residues. From germline, CDR1 is LNHDA and CDR2 SQIVND (reference sequence). The trim removed 4 bases at V and 3 bases at J, leaving 4 bases unmatched. CDR3 protein: CASSTTGGTDTQYF. CDR3 nucleotides: TGTGCCAGTAGTACTACCGGGGGGACAGATACGCAGTATTTT. The variable domain in full, completed from reference TRBV19 and TRBJ2-3, reads DGGITQSPKYLFRKEGQNVTLSCEQNLNHDAMYWYRQDPGQGLRLIYYSQIVNDFQKGDIAEGYSVSREKKESFPLTVTSAQKNPTAFYLCASSTTGGTDTQYFGPGTRLTVL.

The chain is built from TRBV5-1 and TRBJ2-3; D may be TRBD2 (5 bases). CDR1 and CDR2 (germline): SGHRS, YFSETQ. V lost 4 bases and J 3 bases, leaving 9 bases between the germline ends. The CDR3 has 13 residues. The CDR3 nucleotides are TGCGCCAGCAGCCTACAGCGGACAGATACGCAGTATTTT. Translated, it gives CASSLQRTDTQYF. Drawing the rest from reference TRBV5-1 and TRBJ2-3, the complete variable domain is KAGVTQTPRYLIKTRGQQVTLSCSPISGHRSVSWYQQTPGQGLQFLFEYFSETQRNKGNFPGRFSGRQFSNSRSEMNVSTLELGDSALYLCASSLQRTDTQYFGPGTRLTVL.

The chain links TRBV6-5 to TRBJ1-5; D not certain. The CDR3 runs 13 residues. V lost 7 bases to trimming and J lost 6 bases, with 13 bases between them. CDR1 and CDR2 (germline): MNHEY, SVGAGI. Here the CDR3 reads CASTIDRGQPQHF. CDR3 DNA: TGTGCCAGCACCATAGACCGGGGTCAGCCCCAGCATTTT.

This chain links TRBV5-8 with TRBJ2-5, with 8 positions matching TRBD2. Germline lookup yields CDR1 SGHTS and CDR2 YDEGEE. The CDR3 extends over 16 amino acids. Trimming removed 1 base from V and 4 bases from J; junction bases left unmatched: 9. The CDR3 loop is CASSLLAGSPGETQYF. The CDR3 DNA follows: TGTGCCAGCAGCTTGTTAGCGGGATCCCCGGGAGAGACCCAGTACTTC.

In DNA form, the CDR3 reads TGTGCCAGCAGCCCCCCCAGTGTGTTCTCCTACGAGCAGTACTTC. This sequence encodes CASSPPSVFSYEQYF. This chain links TRBV3-1 (or the pseudogene TRBV3-2) with TRBJ2-7; D unresolved. V was cut by 4 bases and J by 0 bases, with 13 bases left in between. CDR3 length: 15 residues. Germline V lookup: CDR1 LGHDT, CDR2 YNNKEL (reference sequence).

The chain couples TRBV7-2 to TRBJ2-1; 15 bases agree with TRBD2. The CDR3 covers 15 residues. The ends lost 6 bases at V and 8 bases at J; junction bases unmatched: 5. Germline V CDR1 and CDR2: SGHTA, FQGNSA. This CDR3 is CASSYGLAGGDEQFF. DNA of the CDR3: TGTGCCAGCAGTTACGGACTAGCGGGGGGGGATGAGCAGTTCTTC.

The genes are TRBV19 and TRBJ2-7; TRBD2 matches at 8 bases. Germline CDR1 reads LNHDA; CDR2 reads SQIVND (reference sequence). The CDR3 covers 15 residues. V was pared by 2 bases and J by 3 bases, with 6 bases of the junction left unmatched. In nucleotides, the CDR3 is TGTGCCAGTAGTATATTCGGGACTAGGGACTACGAGCAGTACTTC. The encoded protein is CASSIFGTRDYEQYF.

The rearrangement joins TRBV11-1 to TRBJ1-2; 7 bases are a match to TRBD1. The CDR3 loop spans 15 amino acids. CDR1 and CDR2 (germline): SGHAT, FQDESV (reference sequence). Trimming cost V 2 bases and J 3 bases; bases outside gene matches: 6. In DNA form, the CDR3 reads TGTGCCAGCAGCTTACTCCCAGGACAGGACTATGGCTACACCTTC. Protein product: CASSLLPGQDYGYTF.

The chain employs TRBV20-1 and TRBJ2-7; 9 bases line up with TRBD2. With 3 bases clipped from V and 4 bases from J, the junction kept 1 base outside the gene matches. The length of the CDR3 is 12 residues. CDR1 is DFQATT, CDR2 SNEGSKA, per germline (reference sequence). CDR3 sequence (DNA): TGCAGTGCTAGTACTAGCGGGTACGAGCAGTACTTC. This encodes CSASTSGYEQYF.

V is TRBV4-2 and J is TRBJ2-2, with D possibly matching TRBD2 (5 bases). The V gene's germline CDR1 is LGHNA and CDR2 YNFKEQ. This CDR3 region has 16 residues. V lost 4 bases, J lost 4 bases, and 16 bases lay in between. The DNA for the CDR3 is TGTGCCAGCAGCCTGGCACTCGGACGGGGCACCGGGGAGCTGTTTTTT. Its protein product is CASSLALGRGTGELFF.

The rearrangement uses TRBV19 and TRBJ2-7, with D possibly being TRBD2 (5 bases). This CDR3 has 14 amino acids. Deletions cut 1 base from V and 3 bases from J, with 10 bases between. Germline CDR1 and CDR2: LNHDA and SQIVND (reference sequence). The CDR3 loop is CASSIGTPFYEQYF. The CDR3 coding sequence is TGTGCCAGTAGTATAGGGACTCCCTTCTACGAGCAGTACTTC.

This clone was counted between two and nine times. The CDR3 here is CASSLVQGNSPLHF. CDR3 bases: TGTGCCAGCAGCTTGGTTCAGGGAAATTCACCCCTCCACTTT. This chain links TRBV5-5 with TRBJ1-6; D possibly corresponds to TRBD1 (5 bases). V lost 0 bases to trimming and J lost 7 bases, with 8 bases between them. CDR3 size: 14 residues. In germline, CDR1 is SGHKS, CDR2 YYEKEE (reference sequence).

The chain combines TRBV7-9 with TRBJ1-1, with D possibly matching TRBD1 (6 bases). The CDR3 length is 14 residues. Trimming cost V 6 bases and J 7 bases, with 18 bases left between them. Per germline, CDR1 SEHNR and CDR2 FQNEAQ (reference sequence). The DNA of the CDR3 is TGTGCCAGCAGAGCCGATAGGGGGAAAGGTGAAGCTTTCTTT. Protein product: CASRADRGKGEAFF.

The rearrangement uses TRBV7-9 and TRBJ2-6; D unclear. V lost 10 bases, J lost 0 bases, and 10 bases lay in between. CDR1 and CDR2 (germline): SEHNR, FQNEAQ (reference sequence). The CDR3 runs to 14 residues. CDR3: CATSRGSGANVLTF. The CDR3 DNA is TGTGCCACAAGTCGCGGCTCTGGGGCCAACGTCCTGACTTTC.

This clone was recorded only once. V and J are TRBV19 and TRBJ2-1, with D perhaps TRBD1 (5 bases). CDR3 length: 15 amino acids. With 2 bases removed from V and 9 bases from J, the gap between germline ends came to 17 bases. Per the germline V gene, CDR1 is LNHDA and CDR2 is SQIVND (reference sequence). Written as DNA, the CDR3 is TGTGCCAGTAGTATACAGGGATCGATAAACAGTGAGCAGTTCTTC. Its translation: CASSIQGSINSEQFF.

DNA for the CDR3: TGTGCCAGCAGCTTAGAAGGGACAGGGTCTGGAAACACCATATATTTT. This encodes CASSLEGTGSGNTIYF. This sequence joins TRBV7-9 and TRBJ1-3; TRBD1 aligns across 9 bases. Germline values: CDR1 SEHNR, CDR2 FQNEAQ (reference sequence). V gave up 1 base and J gave up 1 base; unmatched junction bases: 2. The CDR3 consists of 16 residues.

The chain couples TRBV25-1 to TRBJ2-3; D is uncertain. Trimming took 3 bases from V and 4 from J, leaving 14 bases between them. Germline V CDR1 and CDR2: MGHDK, SYGVNS. The CDR3 runs to 15 residues. The chain's CDR3 is CASSDSTRSADTQYF. The DNA for the CDR3 is TGTGCCAGCAGTGACTCGACAAGGTCCGCAGATACGCAGTATTTT. Full variable domain (outside the CDR3, taken from reference TRBV25-1 and TRBJ2-3): EADIYQTPRYLVIGTGKKITLECSQTMGHDKMYWYQQDPGMELHLIHYSYGVNSTEKGDLSSESTVSRIRTEHFPLTLESARPSHTSQYLCASSDSTRSADTQYFGPGTRLTVL.

This clone was picked up one time. The chain recombines TRBV13 with TRBJ1-1, with 12 bases matching TRBD1. Germline V gene sequence: CDR1 PRHDT, CDR2 FYEKMQ (reference sequence). V lost 3 bases and J lost 5; bases outside the gene matches: 4. The CDR3 loop spans 15 amino acids. CDR3 in DNA: TGTGCCAGCAGCTTGGGACAGGGGGCACAGACTGAAGCTTTCTTT. Translation gives CASSLGQGAQTEAFF. The full variable domain, in which reference TRBV13 and TRBJ1-1 provide the parts outside the CDR3, is AAGVIQSPRHLIKEKRETATLKCYPIPRHDTVYWYQQGPGQDPQFLISFYEKMQSDKGSIPDRFSAQQFSDYHSELNMSSLELGDSALYFCASSLGQGAQTEAFFGQGTRLTVV.

This clone has only a few counts. This chain joins TRBV3-1 (or the pseudogene TRBV3-2) and TRBJ2-7; no firm D call. The germline gives CDR1 LGHDT, CDR2 YNNKEL (reference sequence). This CDR3 has 11 residues. Between the trimmed V and J ends, which lost 2 bases and 3 bases, there was a span of 2 bases. CDR3 amino acids: CASSQYYEQYF. The CDR3 DNA sequence: TGTGCCAGCAGCCAATACTACGAGCAGTACTTC.

This clone was seen a few times. This chain links TRBV7-6 with TRBJ1-6; D is possibly TRBD1 (5 bases). In germline, CDR1 is SGHVS, CDR2 FNYEAQ. This CDR3 has 16 residues. The germline V and J ends were trimmed by 0 bases and 6 bases, with 12 bases remaining between them. CDR3 nucleotide sequence: TGTGCCAGCAGCTTAGCGCGGGGGAGTGTTAATTCACCCCTCCACTTT. Translating it yields CASSLARGSVNSPLHF.